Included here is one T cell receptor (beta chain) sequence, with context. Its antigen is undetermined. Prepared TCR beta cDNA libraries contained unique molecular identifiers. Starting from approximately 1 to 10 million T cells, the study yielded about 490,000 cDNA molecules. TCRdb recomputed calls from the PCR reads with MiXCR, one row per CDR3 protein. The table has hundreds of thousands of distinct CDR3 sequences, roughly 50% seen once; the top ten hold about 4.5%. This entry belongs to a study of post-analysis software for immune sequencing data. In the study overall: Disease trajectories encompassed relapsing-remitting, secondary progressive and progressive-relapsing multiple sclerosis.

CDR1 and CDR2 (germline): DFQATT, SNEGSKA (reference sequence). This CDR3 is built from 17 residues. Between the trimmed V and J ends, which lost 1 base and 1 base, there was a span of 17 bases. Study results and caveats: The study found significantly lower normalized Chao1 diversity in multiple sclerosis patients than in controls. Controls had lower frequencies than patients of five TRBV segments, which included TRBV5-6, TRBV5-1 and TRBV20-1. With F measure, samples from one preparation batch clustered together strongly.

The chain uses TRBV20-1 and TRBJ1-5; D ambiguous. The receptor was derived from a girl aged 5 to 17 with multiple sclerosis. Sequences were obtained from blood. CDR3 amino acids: CSARGPLQAASNQPQHF. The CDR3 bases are TGCAGTGCTAGAGGCCCTCTTCAAGCAGCCAGCAATCAGCCCCAGCATTTT.